This T cell receptor beta chain was captured in a study of cytomegalovirus exposure and HLA in healthy donors. General observations from the study: In a later analysis, first-cohort TCR clusters were found to tend to co-occur in the 120 or so validation repertoires. The study labeled approximately 150 TCR beta chains cytomegalovirus-associated.

Profiling relied on immunoSEQ multiplex PCR, and the TCRdb table lists in-frame clones only, not all of them. The sample holds about 65,000 clones, about 92% seen once. On this clone itself: The antigen is not known.

From germline, CDR1 is MDHEN and CDR2 SYDVKM. V dropped 4 bases and J dropped 4 bases, with 16 bases sitting between them. The CDR3 has 15 amino acids. What was sequenced was PBMCs. The V gene is TRBV28, the J gene TRBJ1-2, with D possibly being TRBD1 (5 bases). The receptor comes from a woman between 18 and 29 years old in good health and CMV-seronegative. DNA for the CDR3: TGTGCCAGCAGTTCTCCAGGGATGACCTTCTATGGCTACACCTTC. Translation gives CASSSPGMTFYGYTF.